This TCR beta chain was retrieved from a study of cytomegalovirus exposure and HLA in healthy donors. Background on the study: Tens of millions of unique TCRs from HLA-typed donors were held in an early data release.

Primers: 60 Vbeta forward and 13 Jbeta reverse. Sequencing was performed with immunoSEQ multiplex PCR; in TCRdb, only in-frame clones are kept and a portion is missing. This sample has about 140,000 clones, with 70% to 80% found just once. Study-wide findings and caveats: When analyzed later, a missense DCLRE1C variant was found to be linked to TCR beta V- and J-gene trimming.

Germline V gene lookup returns CDR1 ENHRY and CDR2 SYGVKD. With 4 bases clipped from V and 1 base from J, the junction kept 4 bases outside the gene matches. This CDR3 has 15 amino acids. Note on this clone: Its antigen is currently unknown.

This TCR was recovered from a woman between 45 and 65 years old in good health and CMV-seronegative. This chain joins TRBV10-3 and TRBJ2-3, with 8 bases matching TRBD2. Source material: PBMCs. As DNA, the CDR3 is TGTGCCATCAGTGTGGGGCGGGGGGGCACAGATACGCAGTATTTT. Amino acid sequence: CAISVGRGGTDTQYF.